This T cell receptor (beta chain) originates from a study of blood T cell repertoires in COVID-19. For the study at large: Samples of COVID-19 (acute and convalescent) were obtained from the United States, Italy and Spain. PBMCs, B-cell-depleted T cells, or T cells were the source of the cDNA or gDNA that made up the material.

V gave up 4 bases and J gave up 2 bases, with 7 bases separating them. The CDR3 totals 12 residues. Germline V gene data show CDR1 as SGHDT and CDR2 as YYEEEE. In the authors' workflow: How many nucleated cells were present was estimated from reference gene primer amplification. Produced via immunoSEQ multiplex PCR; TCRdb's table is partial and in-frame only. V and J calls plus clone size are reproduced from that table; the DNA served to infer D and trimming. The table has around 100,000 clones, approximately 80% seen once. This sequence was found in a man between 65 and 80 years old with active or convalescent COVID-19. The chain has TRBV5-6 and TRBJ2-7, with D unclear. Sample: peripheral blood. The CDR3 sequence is CASSDKTYEQYF. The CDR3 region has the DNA TGTGCCAGCAGCGACAAGACCTACGAGCAGTACTTC.